This TCR beta chain came from a study of cytomegalovirus exposure and HLA in healthy donors. Overall study: Across a few hundred genotyped donors, more than 75% landed in the Caucasian-associated ancestry cluster.

Study-level points and caveats: Highly shared sequence variants in one cluster were likely a sequencing artifact. Presence/absence analyses supposed approximately even sequencing depth among donors. In a later analysis, HLA-C alleles had the fewest associated TCRs, DRB1 alleles the most.

Note on this clone: What it binds is unknown.

Use of 60 Vbeta and 13 Jbeta primers characterized the PCR. Produced via immunoSEQ multiplex PCR; TCRdb's table is partial and in-frame only. The table records about 200,000 clones, around 79% of them present only once. This CDR3 region has 16 residues. The germline gives CDR1 GTSNPN, CDR2 SVGIG (reference sequence). Trimming removed 4 bases at V and 3 bases at J, with 21 bases between. The sequenced sample was PBMCs. The clonotype was recovered from a man younger than 30 in good health and CMV-seronegative. The chain combines TRBV30 with TRBJ1-1; possibly TRBD1 for D (5 bases). This chain's CDR3 is CAWTTRWGRGDTEAFF. The CDR3 bases are TGTGCCTGGACCACGCGTTGGGGTCGGGGGGACACTGAAGCTTTCTTT.